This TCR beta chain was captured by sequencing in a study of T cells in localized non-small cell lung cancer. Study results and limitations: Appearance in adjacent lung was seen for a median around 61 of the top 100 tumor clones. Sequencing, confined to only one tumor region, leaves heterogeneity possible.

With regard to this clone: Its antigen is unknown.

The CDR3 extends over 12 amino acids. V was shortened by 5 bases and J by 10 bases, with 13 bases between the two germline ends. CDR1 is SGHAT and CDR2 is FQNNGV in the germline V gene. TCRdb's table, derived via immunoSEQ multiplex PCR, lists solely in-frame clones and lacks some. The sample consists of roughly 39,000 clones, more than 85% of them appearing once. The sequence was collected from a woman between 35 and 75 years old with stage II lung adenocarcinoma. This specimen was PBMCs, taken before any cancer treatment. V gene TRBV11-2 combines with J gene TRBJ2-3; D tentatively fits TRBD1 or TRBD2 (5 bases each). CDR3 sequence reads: CASSAHGDAQYF. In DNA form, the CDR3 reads TGTGCCAGCAGCGCCCACGGGGACGCGCAGTATTTT.